The table lists the clone carrying this T cell receptor (beta chain) with a few counts. Its antigen remains unknown. Together with a sample-barcoded 5' primer, a J-beta primer mix was included in a second PCR lasting about 7 to 11 cycles. Template switching added a 12-random-nucleotide identifier to every cDNA molecule. TCRdb analysed the 5' RACE reads with MiXCR anew, one entry per CDR3 protein. The sample has approximately 2,000,000 distinct CDR3 sequences; 35% to 50% are singletons. The source of the sample is a study of blood T cells in healthy people across ages. Regarding the study as a whole: The unsorted PBMCs prevented any conclusive comparison of naive versus antigen-experienced cells. Underestimates were what the diversity estimates from one million T cells were considered to be.

Total RNA amounts of at least 6 micrograms were extracted per sample. Sequencing input: blood. The clonotype comes from a human donor in good health.

The CDR3 DNA is TGTGCCAGCAGCTTAGGCCCTGGTAGTGTCTACACCGGGGAGCTGTTTTTT. Residues: CASSLGPGSVYTGELFF. The rearrangement uses TRBV7-9 and TRBJ2-2, with D unclear. V was shortened by 1 base and J by 3 bases, with 15 bases between the two germline ends. Germline V gene sequence: CDR1 SEHNR, CDR2 FQNEAQ (reference sequence). The CDR3 length is 17 residues.